These T cell receptor beta chains were read from a single sample in a study of cytomegalovirus exposure and HLA in healthy donors. Here immunoSEQ multiplex PCR was the method, and the copy in TCRdb shows in-frame clones only, minus some. This sample's table has just under 80,000 clones. The sequenced sample consisted of PBMCs. These receptors were taken from a young man in good health and CMV-seropositive. Both conserved end residues are part of each CDR3. D genes are given only for firm matches.

V	J	D	DNA	CDR3
TRBV27	TRBJ2-1	TRBD2	TGTGCCAGTCTTCCCCCGGGGGGCGGGGGGGAATACAATGAGCAGTTCTTC	CASLPPGGGGEYNEQFF
TRBV6-5	TRBJ1-2	-	TGTGCCAGCAGTTTCCGAACGGGACATAACTATGGCTACACCTTC	CASSFRTGHNYGYTF
TRBV5-1	TRBJ1-1	TRBD1	TGCGCCAGCAGCTTATCTACTCCGGGACAGGGGTTTGACGCTTTCTTT	CASSLSTPGQGFDAFF
TRBV28	TRBJ2-7	-	TGTGCCAGCAGTTTACCCCAATCCTACGAGCAGTACTTC	CASSLPQSYEQYF
TRBV28	TRBJ2-7	-	TGTGCCAGCAGAACTCCGGGACAAGGTCCTATGTTC	CASRTPGQGPMF
TRBV6-1	TRBJ1-4	-	TGTGCCAGCAGTTCCCTAGGGGCAGAACTGTTTTTT	CASSSLGAELFF
TRBV5-1	TRBJ2-3	TRBD2	TGCGCCAGCAGCGTGGTGGCCGGACTAGCACATACAGATACGCAGTATTTT	CASSVVAGLAHTDTQYF
TRBV27	TRBJ2-1	-	TGTGCCAGCAGTCCGGGGTACAATGAGCAGTTCTTC	CASSPGYNEQFF
TRBV28	TRBJ1-5	TRBD1	TGTGCCAGCAGATTTATGCCGGGACAGGGCAATCAGCCCCAGCATTTT	CASRFMPGQGNQPQHF
TRBV30	TRBJ1-4	-	TGTGCCTGGAGTGGGAGGACCGCCCGAATTCCAACTAATGAAAAACTGTTTTTT	CAWSGRTARIPTNEKLFF
TRBV6-5	TRBJ1-2	TRBD1	TGTGCCAGCAGACCTGGGACAGCACTAGGTTATGGCTACACCTTC	CASRPGTALGYGYTF
TRBV28	TRBJ1-2	-	TGTGCCAGCAGTTCCTTTCGTCAGGACACCTTC	CASSSFRQDTF
TRBV7-8	TRBJ2-3	TRBD2	TGTGCCAGCAGCTTAACCGGGGGGAAGCAGTATTTT	CASSLTGGKQYF
TRBV5-4	TRBJ2-4	TRBD1	TGTGCCAGCAGCCGGCCGGGACAGAAAAACATTCAGTACTTC	CASSRPGQKNIQYF
TRBV5-1	TRBJ2-7	-	TGCGCCAGCAGCTTGGACAGTCGAAGCTCCTACGAGCAGTACTTC	CASSLDSRSSYEQYF
TRBV5-4	TRBJ2-1	TRBD2	TGTGCCAGCAGGGGGAGCGGGAACAACAATGAGCAGTTCTTC	CASRGSGNNNEQFF
TRBV10-1	TRBJ2-1	TRBD2	TGCGCCAGCAGTGAACGCGGGGGGCTCTCCAATGAGCAGTTCTTC	CASSERGGLSNEQFF
TRBV20-1	TRBJ1-2	-	TGCAGTGCTAGAGATGGGGGGGGCTACACCTTC	CSARDGGGYTF
TRBV2	TRBJ1-2	-	TGTGCCAGCACCCGAACGGTAGTTTATGGCTACACCTTC	CASTRTVVYGYTF
TRBV6-5	TRBJ2-1	TRBD1	TGTGCCAGCAGTTACTTGACCGGGACAGGGGGCGACGGGCAGTTCTTC	CASSYLTGTGGDGQFF
TRBV7-2	TRBJ2-7	-	TGTGCCAGCAGCTTATACTACGAGCAGTACTTC	CASSLYYEQYF